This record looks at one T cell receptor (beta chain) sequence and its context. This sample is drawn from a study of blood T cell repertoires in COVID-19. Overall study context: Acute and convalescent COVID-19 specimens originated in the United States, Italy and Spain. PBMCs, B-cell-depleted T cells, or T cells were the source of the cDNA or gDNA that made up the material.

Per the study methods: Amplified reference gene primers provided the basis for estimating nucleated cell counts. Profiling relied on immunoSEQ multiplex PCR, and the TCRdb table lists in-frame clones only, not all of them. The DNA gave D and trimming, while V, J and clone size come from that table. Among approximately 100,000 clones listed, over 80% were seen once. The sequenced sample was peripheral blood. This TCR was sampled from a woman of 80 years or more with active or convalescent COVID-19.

The CDR3 spells CASRGATGTETQYF. The CDR3 coding sequence is TGCGCCAGCAGGGGAGCGACAGGGACTGAGACCCAGTACTTC. This chain connects TRBV5-1 to TRBJ2-5, with a possible D match to TRBD1 (7 bases). The V end lost 5 bases, the J end lost 5 bases, and 16 bases lay between the germline ends. The CDR3 length is 14 residues. The V gene's germline CDR1 is SGHRS and CDR2 YFSETQ. Variable domain in full (rest from reference TRBV5-1 and TRBJ2-5): KAGVTQTPRYLIKTRGQQVTLSCSPISGHRSVSWYQQTPGQGLQFLFEYFSETQRNKGNFPGRFSGRQFSNSRSEMNVSTLELGDSALYLCASRGATGTETQYFGPGTRLLVL.